This TCR beta chain was observed in a study of CD4 T cells in relation to SARS-CoV-2 and coronaviruses. The CDR3 spans 13 residues. V trimming: 4 bases; J trimming: 3 bases; junction bases outside the gene matches: 2. Germline CDR1 is SNHLY and CDR2 is FYNNEI. Concerning this clone: Antigen specificity is unknown.

CD4 enrichment then naive enrichment separated naive from memory CD4+ cells. Regarding the study as a whole: Monoreactive clones expanded significantly more to SARS-CoV-2 than crossreactive clones did. In roughly 60% of donors, memory CD4+ clonotypes crossrecognized SARS-CoV-2 and at least one common cold coronavirus spike. No crossreactivity against non-spike viral proteins was tested here.

The protocol was immunoSEQ multiplex PCR, while the TCRdb copy is restricted to in-frame clones and leaves out a portion. Among about 56,000 clones listed, around 92% were seen once. The sample consisted of naive CD4+ T cells from PBMCs. The subset here: naive CD4+ T cells isolated by negative enrichment. V gene TRBV2 combines with J gene TRBJ2-5; 7 positions match TRBD2. This TCR was recovered from an adult with COVID-19. CDR3 region: CASSGTREETQYF. CDR3 bases: TGTGCCAGCAGTGGGACTAGAGAAGAGACCCAGTACTTC. Full variable domain (remainder filled in from reference TRBV2 and TRBJ2-5): EPEVTQTPSHQVTQMGQEVILRCVPISNHLYFYWYRQILGQKVEFLVSFYNNEISEKSEIFDDQFSVERPDGSNFTLKIRSTKLEDSAMYFCASSGTREETQYFGPGTRLLVL.